Listed here are 4 T cell receptor beta chains from one sample, sequenced in a study of monozygotic twins with inflammatory bowel disease. Reanalyzing the 5' RACE reads, TCRdb keeps one entry per CDR3 protein, without DNA. The listing records around 380,000 distinct CDR3 sequences. Specimen: blood. These receptors came from a human donor with ulcerative colitis or Crohn's disease, or a healthy co-twin of an affected twin (not recorded which).

The chain recombines TRBV3-1 with TRBJ1-2; the TCRdb D gene call, TRBD1, has no DNA to confirm it. The CDR3 length is 16 residues. Germline-derived CDR1 and CDR2 are LGHDT and YNNKEL (reference sequence). The CDR3 protein is CASSLKQPGNSYGYTF.

The chain has TRBV5-1 and TRBJ1-3. CDR3 size: 15 residues. CDR1 is SGHRS, CDR2 YFSETQ, per germline. The CDR3: CASSLAQGSGNTIYF.

The chain joins TRBV5-1 to TRBJ1-1; the D gene TCRdb calls, TRBD1, cannot be checked with no DNA. The germline CDR1 and CDR2 sequences are SGHRS and YFSETQ. There are 15 residues in the CDR3. The CDR3 is CASSLITGLNTEAFF.

The CDR3 spells CASTARLALKGETQYF. The chain uses TRBV19 and TRBJ2-5; there is no DNA to check the TCRdb D call of TRBD2. The CDR3 length is 16 residues. The germline CDR1 and CDR2 sequences are LNHDA and SQIVND (reference sequence).